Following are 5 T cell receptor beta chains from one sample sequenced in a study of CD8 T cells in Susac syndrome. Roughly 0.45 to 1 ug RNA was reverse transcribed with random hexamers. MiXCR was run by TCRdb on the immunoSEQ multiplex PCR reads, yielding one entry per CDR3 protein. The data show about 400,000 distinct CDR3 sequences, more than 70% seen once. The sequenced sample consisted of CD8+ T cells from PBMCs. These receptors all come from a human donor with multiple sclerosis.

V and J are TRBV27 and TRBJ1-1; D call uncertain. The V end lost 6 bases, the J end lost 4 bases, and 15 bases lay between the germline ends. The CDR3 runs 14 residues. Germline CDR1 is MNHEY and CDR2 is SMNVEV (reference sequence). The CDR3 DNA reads TGTGCCAGCAGCATTATAGGTCGGGTCACTGAAGCTTTCTTT. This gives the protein CASSIIGRVTEAFF.

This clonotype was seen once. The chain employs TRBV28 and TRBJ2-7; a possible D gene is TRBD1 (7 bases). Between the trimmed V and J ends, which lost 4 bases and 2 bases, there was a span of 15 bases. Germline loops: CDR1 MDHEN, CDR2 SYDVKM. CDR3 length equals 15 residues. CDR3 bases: TGTGCCAGCAGTTGGGACTGGACAGGCACCTACGAGCAGTACTTC. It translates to CASSWDWTGTYEQYF.

CDR3 amino acids: CASGRRIGNEQFF. CDR3 sequence (DNA): TGTGCCAGCGGACGCCGAATCGGCAATGAGCAGTTCTTC. The J gene is TRBJ2-1, the V gene TRBV27, with D hard to call. This CDR3 spans 13 amino acids. Germline assignment: CDR1 MNHEY and CDR2 SMNVEV (reference sequence). V lost 8 bases to trimming and J lost 6 bases, with 14 bases between them.

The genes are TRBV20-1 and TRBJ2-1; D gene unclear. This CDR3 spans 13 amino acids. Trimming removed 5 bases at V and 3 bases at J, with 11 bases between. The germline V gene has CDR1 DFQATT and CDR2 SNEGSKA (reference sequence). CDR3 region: CSAVPHFYNEQFF. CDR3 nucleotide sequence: TGCAGTGCTGTCCCGCATTTCTACAATGAGCAGTTCTTC.

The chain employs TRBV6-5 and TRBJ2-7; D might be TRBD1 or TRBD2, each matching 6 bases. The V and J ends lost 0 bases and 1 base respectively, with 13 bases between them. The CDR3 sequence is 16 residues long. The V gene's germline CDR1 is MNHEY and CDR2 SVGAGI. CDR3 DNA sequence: TGTGCCAGCAGTTACTCGACGGGGGCCGATTCCTACGAGCAGTACTTC. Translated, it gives CASSYSTGADSYEQYF.